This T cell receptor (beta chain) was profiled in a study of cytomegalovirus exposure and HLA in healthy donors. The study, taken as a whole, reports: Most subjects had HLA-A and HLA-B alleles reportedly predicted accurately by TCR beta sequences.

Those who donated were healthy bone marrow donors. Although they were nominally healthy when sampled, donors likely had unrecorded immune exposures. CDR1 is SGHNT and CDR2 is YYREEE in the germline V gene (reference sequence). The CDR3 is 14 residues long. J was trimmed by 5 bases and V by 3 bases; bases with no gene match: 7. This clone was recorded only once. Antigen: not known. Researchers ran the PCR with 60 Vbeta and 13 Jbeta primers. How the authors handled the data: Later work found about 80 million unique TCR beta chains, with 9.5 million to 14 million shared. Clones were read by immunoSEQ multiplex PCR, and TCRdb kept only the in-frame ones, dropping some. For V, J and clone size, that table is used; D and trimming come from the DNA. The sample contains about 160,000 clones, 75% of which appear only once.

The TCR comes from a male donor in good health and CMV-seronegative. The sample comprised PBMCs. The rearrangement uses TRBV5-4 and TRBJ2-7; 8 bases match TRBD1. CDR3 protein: CASSSTQTGDEQYF. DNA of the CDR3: TGTGCCAGCAGCTCGACCCAGACAGGGGACGAGCAGTACTTC.